The entry below describes one T cell receptor (beta chain). Its antigen specificity is not known. No base-level quality is on record; no much larger clone is a single base apart. From its cysteine to its phenylalanine, the CDR3 spans 11 amino acids. Just the 33-base CDR3 DNA is kept, in frame starting at base 1. Trimming removed 8 bases from V and 8 bases from J, leaving 12 bases between the germline ends. CDR1 and CDR2 (MNHNY, SVGAGI) derive from the germline V gene (reference sequence). The data derive from a study of shared clonotypes between healthy human individuals (dated by TCRdb to 2020 to 2021). Regarding the study in general: The cohort included a few men and two women between 18 and 49 years of age. Per donor, three plates each were used for CD4 naive and CD4 memory, two for CD8 naive, and one for CD8 memory. The study deeply sequenced blood TCR repertoires of several healthy adults to estimate repertoire size and the extent of clonotype sharing between individuals. Different laboratories and diverse techniques were used to prepare libraries and sequence TCR repertoires, to increase sequencing depth and limit assay-specific biases. Per donor, leukapheresis produced somewhere between about 0.94 and 9 billion PBMCs.

Healthy HIV-negative adults with no recently reported acute infections or vaccinations were included as donors. All donors were Caucasian adults living in Nashville, Tennessee, USA. CD4+ T cells were enriched by magnetic negative selection; naive cells were then positively selected on CD45RA, and the negative fraction formed the memory subset. Blood was obtained by leukapheresis, after which PBMCs were separated by Ficoll-Histopaque density gradient centrifugation and cryopreserved in liquid nitrogen vapor phase. Purity and quantity of every magnetically sorted T cell population were checked by analytical flow cytometry. From each sorted fraction, genomic DNA was isolated and quantified by UV absorbance on a Nanodrop 2000c. Beyond this particular receptor, the publication reports: Because the study included only a small number of donors, the genetic and exposure-history diversity represented was limited. Across a handful of donors, approximately 4.9% of naive CD4, 3% to 3.5% of naive CD8, 2.3% of memory CD4, and about 0.4% of memory CD8 clonotypes were shared. Estimated clonotype richness was generally larger for naive than for memory subsets. Higher generation probabilities were observed for clonotypes shared by all four sorted-subset donors than for non-shared clonotypes. Only blood was sampled, and tissue TCR repertoires likely differ from those in blood. Even with the large sequencing depth, rarefaction of the sorted-subset datasets indicated that sequencing was incomplete. Pairwise subsampling led to the expectation that sequencing depth would affect the degree of clonotype sharing among donors.

Using the deep immunoSEQ assay, TCR CDR3 regions were amplified from genomic DNA by multiplex PCR. Extracted genomic DNA from each cell subset was distributed evenly across all wells of several immunoSEQ 96-well plates, and each plate was treated as a replicate. For sorted subsets, each replicate PCR was loaded with about 0.2 ug genomic DNA, equivalent to about 30,000 T cell genomes. Purified libraries were measured with a Qubit 3.0 fluorometer, size-checked on a Bioanalyzer 2100, and measured again with the KAPA Library Quantification kit. A separate single-read 150-cycle Illumina NextSeq 550 flow cell was used to sequence each immunoSEQ 96-well plate. In the original analysis: Because only junctional sequences without quality scores were contained in the immunoSEQ output, filtering matching that applied to full-length reads could not be performed. To assign V/J genes and CDR3, sequences were annotated using PyIR, a Python wrapper for IgBLAST v1.9, with IMGT germline references. Reads were removed for weak V/J assignments (E-value above 1e-6), missing CDR3, stop codons, out-of-frame junctions, or ambiguous translated residues. V3J clonotypes were defined as sequences sharing an identical inferred V gene, J gene, and CDR3 amino acid sequence. To compute the percentage overlap between repertoires, the number of shared unique clonotypes was divided by the size of the smaller repertoire. RTK rarefaction, the Chao1 estimator, and Recon v2.1 estimates of unobserved clonotypes were used to assess repertoire richness. Generation probabilities were computed with OLGA for all TCRbeta clonotypes obtained by the gDNA method from several donors. TCRdb retrieved this table from immuneACCESS and kept in-frame rearrangements only. Not all clones are present; in checked studies, unresolved V genes account for under half, and no reason is known for the remainder. V and J calls and clone size are copied from that table; D and trimming were computed from the DNA. Across this sample there are about 1 million clones, with 70% to 80% seen only once. Together, the top ten hold approximately 1.5% of the sample.

The sequenced material came from memory CD4+ T cells sorted from blood. The cell subset or site label corresponds to: CD45RA-negative fraction. This receptor chain uses TRBV6-6 and TRBJ1-2; the D gene is perhaps TRBD1, on 6 matching bases. This TCR was recovered from a man aged 18 to 30 in good health. The DNA sequence is given as TGTGCCAGCGGGGGGGCGAGCGGCTACACCTTC. Its amino acids are CASGGASGYTF.